These T cell receptor beta chains were read from a single sample in a study of T cells in Graves' hyperthyroidism and ophthalmopathy. TCRdb re-derived calls from the multiplex PCR reads in MiXCR, one entry per CDR3 protein. The data contain approximately 640,000 distinct CDR3 sequences, roughly a sixth of them singletons. Sequenced sample: blood. Receptors originate from a man aged 50-59 years with Graves' hyperthyroidism. Each CDR3 is given with its conserved first and last residue. Each record gives: clone size, J gene, CDR3 length, V gene, D gene, CDR3 protein, CDR3 DNA. D genes are given only for firm matches. Expanded clones get a size class; other rows say once, few or many, or leave the size out.

>few|TRBJ2-5|15|TRBV27|.
CASSLSGTSQETQYF
TGTGCCAGCAGTTTATCGGGGACAAGCCAAGAGACCCAGTACTTC
>.|TRBJ2-7|15|TRBV24-1|TRBD1
CATTSRDRVPYEQYF
TGTGCCACCACTTCCCGGGACAGGGTTCCCTACGAGCAGTACTTC
>.|TRBJ1-1|13|TRBV29-1|TRBD1
CSAKGDREAEAFF
TGCAGCGCTAAGGGGGACAGGGAGGCTGAAGCTTTCTTT
>many|TRBJ1-4|15|TRBV11-2|.
CASSLVHSANEKLFF
TGTGCCAGCAGCTTAGTGCACTCCGCTAATGAAAAACTGTTTTTT
>.|TRBJ1-1|13|TRBV24-1|.
CATSDGPLTEAFF
TGTGCCACCAGTGATGGACCCCTCACTGAAGCTTTCTTT
>many|TRBJ2-1|15|TRBV7-9|TRBD2
CASSLGLAGLNEQFF
TGTGCCAGCAGTTTGGGGCTAGCGGGGCTTAATGAGCAGTTCTTC
>many|TRBJ2-7|13|TRBV2|.
CASLDVFSYEQYF
TGTGCCAGCTTGGACGTTTTTTCCTACGAGCAGTACTTC
>many|TRBJ1-2|13|TRBV27|.
CASSERPYYGYTF
TGTGCCAGCAGCGAGAGGCCTTACTATGGCTACACCTTC
>many|TRBJ1-2|13|TRBV30|.
CAWSVFGGTGYTF
TGTGCCTGGAGTGTATTCGGTGGGACTGGCTACACCTTC
>few|TRBJ2-1|13|TRBV12-3/TRBV12-4|.
CASSPSIGNEQFF
TGTGCCAGCAGCCCTAGTATTGGGAATGAGCAGTTCTTC
>many|TRBJ1-1|12|TRBV29-1|TRBD1
CSVTGGTNEAFF
TGCAGCGTGACAGGGGGCACAAATGAAGCTTTCTTT
>many|TRBJ2-1|13|TRBV11-2|.
CASTHIRPNEQFF
TGTGCCAGCACCCACATCAGACCAAATGAGCAGTTCTTC
>many|TRBJ2-3|15|TRBV7-3|.
CASSPSYLQTDTQYF
TGTGCCAGCAGCCCCTCCTACCTGCAGACAGATACGCAGTATTTT
>many|TRBJ2-3|15|TRBV7-2|.
CASSLRGHVSDTQYF
TGTGCCAGCAGCTTACGCGGGCACGTTTCAGATACGCAGTATTTT